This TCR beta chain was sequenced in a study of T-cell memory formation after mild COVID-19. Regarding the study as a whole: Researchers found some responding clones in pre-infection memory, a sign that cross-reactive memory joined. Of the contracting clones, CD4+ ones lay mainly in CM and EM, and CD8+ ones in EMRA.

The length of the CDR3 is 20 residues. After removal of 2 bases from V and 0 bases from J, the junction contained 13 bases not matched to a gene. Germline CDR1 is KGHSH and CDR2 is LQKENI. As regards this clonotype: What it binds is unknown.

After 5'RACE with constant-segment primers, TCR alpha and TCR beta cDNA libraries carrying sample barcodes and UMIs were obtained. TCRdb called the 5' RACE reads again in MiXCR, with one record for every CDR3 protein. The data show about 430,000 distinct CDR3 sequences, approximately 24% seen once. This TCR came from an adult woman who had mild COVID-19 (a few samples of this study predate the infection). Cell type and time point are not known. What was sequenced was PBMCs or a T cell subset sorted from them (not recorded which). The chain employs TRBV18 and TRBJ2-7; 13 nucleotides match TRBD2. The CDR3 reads CASSPALETSGRLSSYEQYF. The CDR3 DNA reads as TGTGCCAGCTCACCAGCCCTTGAGACTAGCGGGAGGCTGAGCTCCTACGAGCAGTACTTC. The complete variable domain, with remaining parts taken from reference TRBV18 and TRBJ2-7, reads NAGVMQNPRHLVRRRGQEARLRCSPMKGHSHVYWYRQLPEEGLKFMVYLQKENIIDESGMPKERFSAEFPKEGPSILRIQQVVRGDSAAYFCASSPALETSGRLSSYEQYFGPGTRLTVT.